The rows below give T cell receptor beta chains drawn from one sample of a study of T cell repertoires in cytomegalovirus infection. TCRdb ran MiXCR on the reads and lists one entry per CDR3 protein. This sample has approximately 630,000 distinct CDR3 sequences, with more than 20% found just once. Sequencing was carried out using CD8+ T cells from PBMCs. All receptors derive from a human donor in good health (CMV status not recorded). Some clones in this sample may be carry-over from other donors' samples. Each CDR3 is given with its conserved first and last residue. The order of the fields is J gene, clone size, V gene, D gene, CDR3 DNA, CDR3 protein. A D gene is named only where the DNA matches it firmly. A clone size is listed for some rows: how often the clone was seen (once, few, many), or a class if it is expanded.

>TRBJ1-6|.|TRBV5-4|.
TGTGCCAGCAGCTTGGATGGCTCCCCAGCGAATTCACCCCTCCACTTT
CASSLDGSPANSPLHF
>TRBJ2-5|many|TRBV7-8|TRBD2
TGTGCCAGCAGCTACTACGGGGGGGCAGATAATAAGACCCAGTACTTC
CASSYYGGADNKTQYF
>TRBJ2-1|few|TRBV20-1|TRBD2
TGCAGTGCTATCTGGCGGGGGACCAATGAGCAGTTCTTC
CSAIWRGTNEQFF
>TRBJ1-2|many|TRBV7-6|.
TGTGCCAGCAGCTCGAACAGGGCTCCGGGATATGGCTACACCTTC
CASSSNRAPGYGYTF
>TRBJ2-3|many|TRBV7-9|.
TGTGCCAGCAGCTCGAGTATGTTGGCCACAGATACGCAGTATTTT
CASSSSMLATDTQYF
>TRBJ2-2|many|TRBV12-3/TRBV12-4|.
TGTGCCAGCAGCCCCTTGGGGGTGGCCGGGGAGCTGTTTTTT
CASSPLGVAGELFF
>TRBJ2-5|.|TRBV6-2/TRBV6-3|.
TGTGCCAGCAGTGCGACAGACCAAGAGACCCAGTACTTC
CASSATDQETQYF
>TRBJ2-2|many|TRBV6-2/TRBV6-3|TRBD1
TGTGCCAGCAGTTTCATCGACAGGGTCACCGGGGAGCTGTTTTTT
CASSFIDRVTGELFF
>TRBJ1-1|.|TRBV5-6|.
TGTGCCAGCAGCGTGGGACTGAAGAACACTGAAGCTTTCTTT
CASSVGLKNTEAFF
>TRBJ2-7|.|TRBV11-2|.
TGTGCCAGCAGCCTACAGTTTTCAGGAGCGGGGCAGTACTTC
CASSLQFSGAGQYF
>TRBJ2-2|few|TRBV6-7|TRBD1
TGTGCCAGCAGTTACTCGAATTCCGGGACAGGGGGTTCGAACACCGGGGAGCTGTTTTTT
CASSYSNSGTGGSNTGELFF
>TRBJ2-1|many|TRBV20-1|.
TGCAGTGCCACTAGAGCGGGCCAGGGAGCTTACAATGAGCAGTTCTTC
CSATRAGQGAYNEQFF
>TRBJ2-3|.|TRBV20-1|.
TGCAGTGCTAGAGATTACCCCTTAAGCACAGATACGCAGTATTTT
CSARDYPLSTDTQYF